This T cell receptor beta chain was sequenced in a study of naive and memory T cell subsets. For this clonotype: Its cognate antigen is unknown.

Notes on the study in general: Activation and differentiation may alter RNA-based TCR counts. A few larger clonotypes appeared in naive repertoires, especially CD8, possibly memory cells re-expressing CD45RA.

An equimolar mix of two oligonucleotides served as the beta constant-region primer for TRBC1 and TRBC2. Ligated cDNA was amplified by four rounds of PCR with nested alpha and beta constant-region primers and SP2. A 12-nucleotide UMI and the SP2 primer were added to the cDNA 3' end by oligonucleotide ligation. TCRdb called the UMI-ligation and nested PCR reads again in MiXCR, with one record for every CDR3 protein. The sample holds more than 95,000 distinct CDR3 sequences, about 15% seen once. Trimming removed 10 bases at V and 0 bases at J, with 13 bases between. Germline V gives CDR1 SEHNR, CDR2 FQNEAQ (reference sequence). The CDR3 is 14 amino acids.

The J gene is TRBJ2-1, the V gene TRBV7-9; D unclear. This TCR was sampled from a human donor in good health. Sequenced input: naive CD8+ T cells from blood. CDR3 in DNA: TGTGCCACTTCCCGTACGGGCTCCTACAATGAGCAGTTCTTC. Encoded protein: CATSRTGSYNEQFF. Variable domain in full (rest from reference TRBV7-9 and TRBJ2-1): DTGVSQNPRHKITKRGQNVTFRCDPISEHNRLYWYRQTLGQGPEFLTYFQNEAQLEKSRLLSDRFSAERPKGSFSTLEIQRTEQGDSAMYLCATSRTGSYNEQFFGPGTRLTVL.